This TCR beta chain was identified in a study of CD8 T cells in Susac syndrome. A remark on this clonotype: Its cognate antigen is unknown.

Study-level points and caveats: It was acknowledged in the study that its TCR sequencing and HLA analysis involved a relatively small number of individuals. There was no clonal expansion in the CD4+ T cell repertoires of Susac syndrome.

High-throughput TCR beta sequencing covered peripheral CD8+ and CD4+ T cells. Isolation of CD8+ and CD4+ T cells was performed negatively, whereas enrichment of TEMRA cells was done by FACS. CDR1 and CDR2 (germline): LNHNV, YYDKDF (reference sequence). V shed 1 base and J 2 bases; nucleotides not matched to a gene: 1. This CDR3 spans 14 amino acids. Random hexamers served to reverse transcribe roughly 0.45 to 1 ug RNA. TCRdb reanalysed the immunoSEQ multiplex PCR reads using MiXCR and keeps one entry per CDR3 protein. The profile shows just over 150,000 distinct CDR3 sequences, 90% to 95% of them singletons.

The origin of this receptor is a human donor with Susac syndrome. The chain links TRBV15 to TRBJ2-7, with TRBD1 matching over 8 bases. The sequenced sample was CD4+ T cells from PBMCs. The CDR3 region is CATSRVDRAYEQYF. For the CDR3, the DNA is TGTGCCACCAGCAGAGTGGACAGGGCCTACGAGCAGTACTTC.